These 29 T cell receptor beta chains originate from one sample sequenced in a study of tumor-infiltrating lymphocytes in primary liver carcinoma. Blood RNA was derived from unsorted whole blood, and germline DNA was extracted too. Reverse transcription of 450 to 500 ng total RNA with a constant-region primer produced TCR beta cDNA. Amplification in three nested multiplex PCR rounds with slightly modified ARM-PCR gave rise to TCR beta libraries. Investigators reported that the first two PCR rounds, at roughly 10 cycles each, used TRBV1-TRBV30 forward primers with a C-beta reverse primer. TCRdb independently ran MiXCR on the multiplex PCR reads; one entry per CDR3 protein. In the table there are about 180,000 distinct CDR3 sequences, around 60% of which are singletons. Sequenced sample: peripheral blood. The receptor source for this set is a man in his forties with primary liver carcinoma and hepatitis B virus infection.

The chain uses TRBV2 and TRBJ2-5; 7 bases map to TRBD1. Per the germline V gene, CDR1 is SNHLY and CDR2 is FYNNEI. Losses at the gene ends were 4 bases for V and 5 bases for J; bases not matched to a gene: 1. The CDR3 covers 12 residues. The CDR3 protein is CASSGGGETQYF. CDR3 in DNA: TGTGCCAGCAGTGGAGGGGGCGAGACCCAGTACTTC. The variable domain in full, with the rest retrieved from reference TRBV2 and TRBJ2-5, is EPEVTQTPSHQVTQMGQEVILRCVPISNHLYFYWYRQILGQKVEFLVSFYNNEISEKSEIFDDQFSVERPDGSNFTLKIRSTKLEDSAMYFCASSGGGETQYFGPGTRLLVL.

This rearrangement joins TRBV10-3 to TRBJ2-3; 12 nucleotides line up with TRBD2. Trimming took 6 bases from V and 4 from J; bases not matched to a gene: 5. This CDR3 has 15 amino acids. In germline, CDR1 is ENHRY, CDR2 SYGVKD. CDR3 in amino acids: CAIRRGLAGPDTQYF. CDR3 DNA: TGTGCCATCAGAAGAGGACTAGCGGGACCAGATACGCAGTATTTT.

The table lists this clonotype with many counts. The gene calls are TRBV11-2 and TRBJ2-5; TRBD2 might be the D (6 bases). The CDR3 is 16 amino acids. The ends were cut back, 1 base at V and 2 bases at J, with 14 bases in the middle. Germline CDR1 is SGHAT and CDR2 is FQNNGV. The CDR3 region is CASSLVGGTPQETQYF. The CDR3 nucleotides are TGTGCCAGCAGCTTAGTCGGCGGGACGCCACAAGAGACCCAGTACTTC.

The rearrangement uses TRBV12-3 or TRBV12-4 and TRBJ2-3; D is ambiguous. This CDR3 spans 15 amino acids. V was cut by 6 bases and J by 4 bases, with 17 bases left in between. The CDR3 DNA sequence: TGTGCCAGCAGCCCCCTTCCCGTGGGCGCAGATACGCAGTATTTT. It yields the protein CASSPLPVGADTQYF.

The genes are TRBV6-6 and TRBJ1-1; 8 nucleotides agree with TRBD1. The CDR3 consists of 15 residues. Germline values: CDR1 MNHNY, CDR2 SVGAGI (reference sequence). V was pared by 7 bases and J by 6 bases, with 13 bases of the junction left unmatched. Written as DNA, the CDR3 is TGTGCCAGCAACCGGGGACAGGAAAGGGCCGCTGAAGCTTTCTTT. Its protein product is CASNRGQERAAEAFF.

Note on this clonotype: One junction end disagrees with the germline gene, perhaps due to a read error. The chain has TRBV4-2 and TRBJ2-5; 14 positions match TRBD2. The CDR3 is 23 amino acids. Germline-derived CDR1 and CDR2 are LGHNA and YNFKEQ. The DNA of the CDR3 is TGTGCCAGCAGCCAAGCTATATTCTGGGGACAGAGGGGACTAGCGGGAGAGGGAGAGACCGAGTACTTC. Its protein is CASSQAIFWGQRGLAGEGETEYF.

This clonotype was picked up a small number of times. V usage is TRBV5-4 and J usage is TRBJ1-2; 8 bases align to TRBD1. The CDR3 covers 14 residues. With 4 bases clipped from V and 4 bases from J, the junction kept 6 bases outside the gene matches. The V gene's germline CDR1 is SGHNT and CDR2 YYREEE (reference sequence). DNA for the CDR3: TGTGCCAGCAGCCCGGACAGGGAACCCTATGGCTACACCTTC. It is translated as CASSPDREPYGYTF. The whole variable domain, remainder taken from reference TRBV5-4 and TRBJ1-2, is ETGVTQSPTHLIKTRGQQVTLRCSSQSGHNTVSWYQQALGQGPQFIFQYYREEENGRGNFPPRFSGLQFPNYSSELNVNALELDDSALYLCASSPDREPYGYTFGSGTRLTVV.

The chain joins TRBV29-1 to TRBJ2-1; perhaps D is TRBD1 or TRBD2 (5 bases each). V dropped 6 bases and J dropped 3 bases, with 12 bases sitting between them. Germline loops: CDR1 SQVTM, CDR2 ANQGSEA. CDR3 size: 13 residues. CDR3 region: CSVSGDRYNEQFF. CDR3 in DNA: TGCAGCGTCTCTGGGGACCGCTACAATGAGCAGTTCTTC.

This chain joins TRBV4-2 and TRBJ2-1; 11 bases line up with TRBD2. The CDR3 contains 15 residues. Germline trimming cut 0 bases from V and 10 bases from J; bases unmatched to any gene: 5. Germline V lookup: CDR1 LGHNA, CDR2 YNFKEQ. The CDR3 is CASSQELAGVGEQFF. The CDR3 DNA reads TGTGCCAGCAGCCAAGAACTAGCGGGAGTGGGCGAGCAGTTCTTC.

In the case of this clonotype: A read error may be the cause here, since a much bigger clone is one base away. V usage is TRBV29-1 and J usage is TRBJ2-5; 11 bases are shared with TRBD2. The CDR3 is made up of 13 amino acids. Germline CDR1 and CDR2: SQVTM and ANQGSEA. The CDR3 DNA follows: TGCAACGCCACTAGCGGGAGTGGAGAGACCCAGTACTTC. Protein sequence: CNATSGSGETQYF.

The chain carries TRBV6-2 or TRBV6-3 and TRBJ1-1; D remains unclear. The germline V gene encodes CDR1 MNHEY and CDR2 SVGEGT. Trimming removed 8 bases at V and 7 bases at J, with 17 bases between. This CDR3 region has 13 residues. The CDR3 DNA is TGTGCCAGCGGGGATGTGGCGCACATTGAAGCTTTCTTT. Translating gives CASGDVAHIEAFF.

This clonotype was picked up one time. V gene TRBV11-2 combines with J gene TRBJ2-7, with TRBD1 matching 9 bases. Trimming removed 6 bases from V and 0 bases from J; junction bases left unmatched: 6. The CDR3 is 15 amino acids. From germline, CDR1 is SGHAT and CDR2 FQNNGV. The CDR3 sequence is CASSVGQGSSYEQYF. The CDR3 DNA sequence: TGTGCCAGCAGTGTGGGACAGGGCAGCTCCTACGAGCAGTACTTC.

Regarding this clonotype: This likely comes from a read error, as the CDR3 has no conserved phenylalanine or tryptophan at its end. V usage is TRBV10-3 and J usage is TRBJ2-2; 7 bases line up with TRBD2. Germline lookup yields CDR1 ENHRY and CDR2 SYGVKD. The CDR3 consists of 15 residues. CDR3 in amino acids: CAIRVGGTNTRELFS. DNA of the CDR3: TGTGCCATCAGAGTGGGGGGGACGAACACCAGGGAGCTGTTTTCT.

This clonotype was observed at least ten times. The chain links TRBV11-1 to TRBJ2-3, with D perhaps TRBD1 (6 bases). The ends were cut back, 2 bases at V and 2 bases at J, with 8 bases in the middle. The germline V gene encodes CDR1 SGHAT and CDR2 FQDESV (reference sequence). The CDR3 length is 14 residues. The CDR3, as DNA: TGTGCCAGCAGCTTACAGGGGCCCACAGATACGCAGTATTTT. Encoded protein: CASSLQGPTDTQYF.

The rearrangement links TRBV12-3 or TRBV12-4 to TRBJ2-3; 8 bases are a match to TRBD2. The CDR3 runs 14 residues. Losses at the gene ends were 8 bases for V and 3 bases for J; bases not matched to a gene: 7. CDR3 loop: CASFSGAGTDTQYF. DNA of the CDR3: TGTGCCAGCTTTAGCGGGGCGGGGACAGATACGCAGTATTTT.

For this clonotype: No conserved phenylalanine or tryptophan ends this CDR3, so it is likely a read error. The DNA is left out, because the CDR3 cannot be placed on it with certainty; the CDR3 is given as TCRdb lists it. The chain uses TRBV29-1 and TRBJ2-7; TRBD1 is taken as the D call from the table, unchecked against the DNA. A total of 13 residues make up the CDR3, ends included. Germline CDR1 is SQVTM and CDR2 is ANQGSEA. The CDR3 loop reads CSARRTVHDEHYY.

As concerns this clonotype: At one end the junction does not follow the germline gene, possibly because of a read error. This CDR3 is CASSSTDRSLFYGNTF. In DNA form, the CDR3 reads TGTGCCAGCAGCTCAACGGACAGGTCACTCTTCTATGGCAACACCTTC. The chain couples TRBV11-2 to TRBJ1-2; 7 positions agree with TRBD1. The CDR3 has 16 residues. Germline V gene sequence: CDR1 SGHAT, CDR2 FQNNGV.

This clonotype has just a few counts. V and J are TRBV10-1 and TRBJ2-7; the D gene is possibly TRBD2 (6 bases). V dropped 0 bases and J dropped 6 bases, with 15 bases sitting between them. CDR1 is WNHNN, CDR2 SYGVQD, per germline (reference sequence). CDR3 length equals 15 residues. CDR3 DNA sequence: TGCGCCAGCAGTGAGTCGGGACTTCATACCGGCGAGCAGTACTTC. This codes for CASSESGLHTGEQYF.

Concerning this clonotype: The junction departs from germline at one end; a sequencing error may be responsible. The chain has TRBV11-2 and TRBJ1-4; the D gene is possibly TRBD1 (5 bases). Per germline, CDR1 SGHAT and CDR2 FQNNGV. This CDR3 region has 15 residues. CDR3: CAGSLGQGDGEKLFF. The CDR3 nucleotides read TGTGCCGGCAGCTTAGGGCAGGGTGATGGCGAAAAATTGTTTTTT.

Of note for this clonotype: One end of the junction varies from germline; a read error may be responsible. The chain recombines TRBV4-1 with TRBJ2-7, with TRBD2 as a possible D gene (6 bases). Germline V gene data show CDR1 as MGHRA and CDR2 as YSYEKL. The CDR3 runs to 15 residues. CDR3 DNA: TGCGCCAGCAGGCAAGCAGGACTATCTACCTACGAGCAGTACTTC. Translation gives CASRQAGLSTYEQYF.

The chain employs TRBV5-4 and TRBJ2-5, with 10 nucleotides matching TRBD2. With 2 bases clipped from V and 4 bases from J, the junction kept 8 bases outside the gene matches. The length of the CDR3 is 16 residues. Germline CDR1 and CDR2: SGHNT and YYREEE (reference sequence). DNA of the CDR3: TGTGCCAGCAGCTTTGGGCTAGCGGGAGTGGGAGAGACCCAGTACTTC. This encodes CASSFGLAGVGETQYF. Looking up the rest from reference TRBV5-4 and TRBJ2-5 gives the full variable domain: ETGVTQSPTHLIKTRGQQVTLRCSSQSGHNTVSWYQQALGQGPQFIFQYYREEENGRGNFPPRFSGLQFPNYSSELNVNALELDDSALYLCASSFGLAGVGETQYFGPGTRLLVL.

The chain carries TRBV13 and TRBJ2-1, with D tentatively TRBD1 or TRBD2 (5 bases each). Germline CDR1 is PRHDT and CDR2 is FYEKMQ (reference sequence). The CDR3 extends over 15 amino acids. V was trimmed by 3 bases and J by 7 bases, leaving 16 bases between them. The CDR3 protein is CASSFPQGDRNEQFF. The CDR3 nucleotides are TGTGCCAGCAGCTTCCCCCAGGGAGATCGGAATGAGCAGTTCTTC. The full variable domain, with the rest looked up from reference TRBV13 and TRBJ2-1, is AAGVIQSPRHLIKEKRETATLKCYPIPRHDTVYWYQQGPGQDPQFLISFYEKMQSDKGSIPDRFSAQQFSDYHSELNMSSLELGDSALYFCASSFPQGDRNEQFFGPGTRLTVL.

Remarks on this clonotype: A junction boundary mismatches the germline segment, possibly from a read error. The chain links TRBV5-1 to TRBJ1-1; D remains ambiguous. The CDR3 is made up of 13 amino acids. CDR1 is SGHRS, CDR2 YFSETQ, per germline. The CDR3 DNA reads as TGCGCCAGCAGCCCTGGGATGAACGCTGAAGCTTTCTTT. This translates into CASSPGMNAEAFF.

The DNA of the CDR3 is TGTGCCAGCAGCCGGGGGGGGCACCGCGGCGAGCAGTACTTC. Translating gives CASSRGGHRGEQYF. The chain recombines TRBV11-2 with TRBJ2-7; 8 bases map to TRBD2. Unmatched junction bases numbered 9, after V lost 5 bases and J lost 6 bases. The CDR3 extends over 14 amino acids. Germline V gene lookup returns CDR1 SGHAT and CDR2 FQNNGV.

The CDR3 region is CSVAETWDHYGYTF. The CDR3 DNA reads as TGCAGCGTTGCCGAGACATGGGACCACTATGGCTACACCTTC. The rearrangement uses TRBV29-1 and TRBJ1-2; TRBD1 is a possible D gene (5 bases). CDR3 length: 14 residues. Trimming cost V 4 bases and J 3 bases, with 15 bases left between them. Germline CDR1 reads SQVTM; CDR2 reads ANQGSEA. Using reference TRBV29-1 and TRBJ1-2 for the parts outside the CDR3, the full variable domain is SAVISQKPSRDICQRGTSLTIQCQVDSQVTMMFWYRQQPGQSLTLIATANQGSEATYESGFVIDKFPISRPNLTFSTLTVSNMSPEDSSIYLCSVAETWDHYGYTFGSGTRLTVV.

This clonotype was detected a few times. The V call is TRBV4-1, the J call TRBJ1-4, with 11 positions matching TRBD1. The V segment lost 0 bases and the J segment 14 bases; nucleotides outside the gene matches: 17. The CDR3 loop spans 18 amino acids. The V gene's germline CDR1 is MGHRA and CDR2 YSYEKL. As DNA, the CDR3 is TGCGCCAGCAGCCAAGATGGAGGAGTTGGGACAGGGGGTTTAAAGCTGTTTTTT. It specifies CASSQDGGVGTGGLKLFF.

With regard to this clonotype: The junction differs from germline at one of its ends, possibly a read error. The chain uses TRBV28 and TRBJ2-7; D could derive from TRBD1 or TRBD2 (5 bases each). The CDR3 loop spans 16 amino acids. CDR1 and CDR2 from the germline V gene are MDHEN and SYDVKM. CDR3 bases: TGTGCCAGCAGCCAAACCGGGACGGGGAGCTCCTACGAGCAGCACTTC. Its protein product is CASSQTGTGSSYEQHF. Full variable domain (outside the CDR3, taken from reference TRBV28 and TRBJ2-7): DVKVTQSSRYLVKRTGEKVFLECVQDMDHENMFWYRQDPGLGLRLIYFSYDVKMKEKGDIPEGYSVSREKKERFSLILESASTNQTSMYLCASSQTGTGSSYEQHFGPGTRLTVT.

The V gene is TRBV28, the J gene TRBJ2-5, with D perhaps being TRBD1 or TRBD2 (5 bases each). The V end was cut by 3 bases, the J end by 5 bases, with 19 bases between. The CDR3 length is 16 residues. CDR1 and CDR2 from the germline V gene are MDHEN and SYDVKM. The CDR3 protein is CASSFRGTGCLETQYF. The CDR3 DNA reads TGTGCCAGCAGTTTTCGTGGGACGGGGTGTTTGGAGACCCAGTACTTC.

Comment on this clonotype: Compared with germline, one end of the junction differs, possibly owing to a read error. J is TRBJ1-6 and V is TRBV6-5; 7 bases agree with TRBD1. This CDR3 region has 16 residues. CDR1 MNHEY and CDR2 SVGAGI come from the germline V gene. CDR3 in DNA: TGTGTCAGCAGGAGGGGGCTGAGCCCCTATAATTCACCCCTCCACTTT. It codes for CVSRRGLSPYNSPLHF.